These 22 T cell receptor beta chains share one sample of origin, sequenced in a study of cytomegalovirus exposure and HLA in healthy donors. With 60 Vbeta and 13 Jbeta primers, the PCR was carried out. Libraries were prepared by immunoSEQ multiplex PCR; TCRdb keeps only in-frame clonotypes and omits some of them. The sample contains 70,000 to 90,000 clones, roughly 76% of which appear only once. Sequenced material: PBMCs. The source of these receptors is a male donor in good health and CMV-seropositive.

This chain uses TRBV5-1 with TRBJ1-6, with D perhaps matching TRBD1 (5 bases). CDR3 length: 15 residues. V was trimmed by 0 bases and J by 6 bases, leaving 10 bases between them. The germline CDR1 and CDR2 sequences are SGHRS and YFSETQ. This chain's CDR3 is CASSLAQGGNSPLHF. Here the CDR3 DNA reads TGCGCCAGCAGCTTGGCGCAGGGAGGTAATTCACCCCTCCACTTT.

The chain couples TRBV6-5 to TRBJ2-7; 7 bases match TRBD1. The CDR3 sequence is 14 residues long. Trimming at V came to 6 bases and at J to 3 bases, leaving 8 bases not matched to a gene. The germline V gene has CDR1 MNHEY and CDR2 SVGAGI. The CDR3 spells CASSKGQALYEQYF. The CDR3 DNA is TGTGCCAGCAGCAAAGGACAGGCCCTCTACGAGCAGTACTTC.

This sequence joins TRBV11-2 and TRBJ1-1; the D gene is possibly TRBD1 (6 bases). The CDR3 is 14 residues long. Germline lookup yields CDR1 SGHAT and CDR2 FQNNGV. The V end was cut by 6 bases, the J end by 3 bases, with 14 bases between. The CDR3: CASSREGGYTEAFF. CDR3 nucleotides: TGTGCCAGCAGTCGGGAGGGGGGGTACACTGAAGCTTTCTTT. The full variable domain, its missing parts supplied by reference TRBV11-2 and TRBJ1-1, is EAGVAQSPRYKIIEKRQSVAFWCNPISGHATLYWYQQILGQGPKLLIQFQNNGVVDDSQLPKDRFSAERLKGVDSTLKIQPAKLEDSAVYLCASSREGGYTEAFFGQGTRLTVV.

The chain uses TRBV6-5 and TRBJ2-1; D is possibly TRBD1 (6 bases). Germline V gives CDR1 MNHEY, CDR2 SVGAGI. Trimming pared 2 bases from V and 8 bases from J, leaving 10 bases between. This CDR3 is built from 13 residues. The CDR3, as DNA: TGTGCCAGCAGTTACGTGGGGGCCGATGAGCAGTTCTTC. It specifies CASSYVGADEQFF.

The chain links TRBV21-1 to TRBJ2-1; the DNA was not compared with TRBD1, the D call given in the table. TRBV21-1 is described as a pseudogene. The CDR3 totals 15 residues. The CDR3 DNA is TGTGCCAGCAGCAAAGTCCAGGTTGGCTACAATGAGCAGCTCTTC. Its protein is CASSKVQVGYNEQLF.

The rearrangement uses TRBV5-1 and TRBJ2-2, with TRBD1 matching over 8 bases. The V segment lost 4 bases and the J segment 7 bases; nucleotides outside the gene matches: 9. There are 15 residues in the CDR3. Germline lookup yields CDR1 SGHRS and CDR2 YFSETQ. CDR3 coding DNA: TGCGCCAGCAGCCGAGACAGGGGACTCGGCGGGGAGCTGTTTTTT. Its translation is CASSRDRGLGGELFF.

V usage is TRBV7-4 and J usage is TRBJ2-3; 9 positions match TRBD1. In germline, CDR1 is SGHVT, CDR2 SQSDAQ. The CDR3 extends over 16 amino acids. The V segment lost 5 bases and the J segment 2 bases; nucleotides outside the gene matches: 8. This CDR3 is CASSGNDRGSTDTQYF. The CDR3 DNA sequence: TGTGCCAGCAGCGGCAACGACAGGGGGTCCACAGATACGCAGTATTTT.

The V and J genes are TRBV19 and TRBJ1-4, with 9 bases aligning to TRBD1. The trim removed 10 bases at V and 8 bases at J, leaving 8 bases unmatched. The V gene's germline CDR1 is LNHDA and CDR2 SQIVND (reference sequence). CDR3 size: 13 residues. CDR3 sequence (DNA): TGTGCCACCCAGGACAGGGGTGGAGAAAAACTGTTTTTT. This codes for CATQDRGGEKLFF.

The rearrangement links TRBV7-2 to TRBJ2-5; tentative D call: TRBD2 (6 bases). The J call may be wrong; the DNA end is better matched by TRBJ2-7. Germline V lookup: CDR1 SGHTA, CDR2 FQGNSA. The CDR3 is made up of 15 amino acids. The CDR3: CASGGEAGSSYEQYF. CDR3 bases: TGTGCCAGCGGGGGTGAGGCGGGAAGCTCCTACGAGCAGTACTTC.

In its sample, this clone was seen a few times. The V and J genes are TRBV18 and TRBJ2-2; TRBD2 agrees at 7 bases. CDR3 length: 15 residues. With V trimmed by 3 bases and J by 5 bases, 6 bases remained unmatched. Germline loops: CDR1 KGHSH, CDR2 LQKENI. The CDR3 protein is CASSPQDGGTGELFF. DNA of the CDR3: TGTGCCAGCTCACCGCAGGACGGGGGGACCGGGGAGCTGTTTTTT.

The chain joins TRBV4-2 to TRBJ1-1, with no clear D. The CDR3 spans 15 residues. V shed 4 bases and J shed 3 bases, with 15 bases lying between them. Germline values: CDR1 LGHNA, CDR2 YNFKEQ. CDR3 in DNA: TGTGCCAGCAGCCTTCGACCCGTGGAGGACACTGAAGCTTTCTTT. It translates to CASSLRPVEDTEAFF.

The chain is built from TRBV9 and TRBJ2-2; TRBD1 matches 9 bases. Looked up from germline, CDR1 is SGDLS and CDR2 is YYNGEE. V lost 4 bases, J lost 4 bases, and 8 bases stayed unmatched. The CDR3 length is 16 residues. The CDR3: CASSPPRQGGTGELFF. The CDR3 DNA is TGTGCCAGCAGCCCGCCTCGACAGGGGGGCACCGGGGAGCTGTTTTTT.

The chain links TRBV7-2 to TRBJ2-2, with 11 bases that match TRBD2. Germline CDR1 reads SGHTA; CDR2 reads FQGNSA. This CDR3 contains 16 residues. The J segment lost 4 bases and the V segment lost 4 bases, leaving 5 bases of the junction unmatched. In DNA, the CDR3 is TGTGCCAGCAGCTCCTCACTAGCGGGGGTCACCGGGGAGCTGTTTTTT. Protein sequence: CASSSSLAGVTGELFF.

In this sample, this clone turned up a few times. The chain has TRBV7-3 and TRBJ2-1; TRBD2 might be the D (5 bases). V lost 5 bases, J lost 7 bases, and 15 bases lay in between. The CDR3 extends over 14 amino acids. Germline V gives CDR1 SGHTA, CDR2 FQGTGA. The CDR3 coding sequence is TGTGCCAGCAGCCCCGCGGCTAGCAGTAATGAGCAGTTCTTC. This codes for CASSPAASSNEQFF.

The rearrangement links TRBV30 to TRBJ2-7; 9 positions match TRBD2. The germline V gene encodes CDR1 GTSNPN and CDR2 SVGIG (reference sequence). J lost 6 bases, V lost 0 bases, and 6 bases had no gene match. This CDR3 spans 14 amino acids. This CDR3 reads CAWSVIAGVGEQYF. As DNA, the CDR3 is TGTGCCTGGAGTGTAATAGCGGGAGTAGGCGAGCAGTACTTC.

This clone has a single count. The V gene is TRBV4-1, the J gene TRBJ1-5, with unresolved D. The CDR3 has 13 amino acids. Trimming stripped 0 bases from V and 4 bases from J, with 4 bases between. Germline V gene sequence: CDR1 MGHRA, CDR2 YSYEKL. The CDR3: CASSQDENQPQHF. The DNA for the CDR3 is TGCGCCAGCAGCCAAGACGAGAATCAGCCCCAGCATTTT.

The J gene is TRBJ2-7, the V gene TRBV7-3, with 11 bases fitting TRBD1. Trimming cost V 5 bases and J 5 bases; bases outside gene matches: 14. The CDR3 spans 17 residues. CDR1 is SGHTA, CDR2 FQGTGA, per germline. The CDR3 loop reads CASSRGTGGLAFDEQYF. The CDR3 DNA reads TGTGCCAGCAGCCGCGGGACAGGGGGATTGGCATTTGACGAGCAGTACTTC.

V and J are TRBV10-2 and TRBJ1-1, with D unclear. Germline V gene data show CDR1 as WSHSY and CDR2 as SAAADI. Trimming took off 8 bases at V and 3 bases at J, with 19 bases between the two ends. The CDR3 covers 15 residues. The CDR3 here is CASLEGRVGDTEAFF. CDR3 sequence (DNA): TGCGCCAGCCTCGAAGGGCGGGTAGGAGACACTGAAGCTTTCTTT.

The chain is built from TRBV30 and TRBJ2-7; 8 nucleotides match TRBD1. CDR3 length equals 14 residues. CDR1 and CDR2 from the germline V gene are GTSNPN and SVGIG (reference sequence). With 3 bases clipped from V and 5 bases from J, the junction kept 9 bases outside the gene matches. In DNA, the CDR3 is TGTGCCTGGAGCTCGGGACAGGCGGGGAACGAGCAGTACTTC. Amino acid sequence: CAWSSGQAGNEQYF.

V usage is TRBV7-8 and J usage is TRBJ2-4; 8 nucleotides agree with TRBD2. Per germline, CDR1 SGHVS and CDR2 FQNEAQ. Unmatched junction bases numbered 9, after V lost 8 bases and J lost 3 bases. The CDR3 is 15 residues long. CDR3: CASGGAGGRKNIQYF. As DNA, the CDR3 is TGTGCCAGCGGGGGGGCGGGGGGCCGCAAAAACATTCAGTACTTC.

The chain has TRBV18 and TRBJ2-7; weak D call: TRBD1 (6 bases). The length of the CDR3 is 15 residues. Germline CDR1 is KGHSH and CDR2 is LQKENI. V was cut by 3 bases and J by 7 bases, with 19 bases left in between. The CDR3 protein is CASSPEAGTRGEQYF. The CDR3 bases are TGTGCCAGCTCACCCGAAGCCGGGACAAGAGGAGAGCAGTACTTC.

CDR3 amino acids: CSVGATGVGANVLTF. CDR3 nucleotide sequence: TGCAGCGTTGGAGCCACAGGGGTTGGGGCCAACGTCCTGACTTTC. The rearrangement joins TRBV29-1 to TRBJ2-6; 7 bases are a match to TRBD1. V gave up 4 bases and J gave up 3 bases; unmatched junction bases: 6. Germline lookup yields CDR1 SQVTM and CDR2 ANQGSEA. The CDR3 runs 15 residues.